The clone carrying this T cell receptor (beta chain) was counted only a few times. Its antigen is not known. It was RNA transcripts that yielded the amplified TCR beta CDR3 regions. A set of HTBI primers served as the primers for a first-round RT-PCR of the TCR CDR3. TCRdb reprocessed the multiplex PCR reads with MiXCR, giving one entry per CDR3 protein. The sample holds around 340,000 distinct CDR3 sequences; about 18% are singletons and the top ten take 30% to 35%. The entry originates in a study of T cells in Graves' hyperthyroidism and ophthalmopathy. Exclusion of a patient resulted from uncontrolled infection, other autoimmune disease, pregnancy or lactation. Each diagnosis drew on symptoms, thyroxine, TRAb, thyroid ultrasound and orbital computed tomography findings. V gave up 10 bases and J gave up 4 bases; unmatched junction bases: 16. This CDR3 contains 16 residues. Looked up from germline, CDR1 is MNHEY and CDR2 is SVGEGT.

Whole-study results and caveats: Stable hyperthyroidism was separated from ophthalmopathy by a model based on 13 V-J features. Most thyroid clonotypes with frequency above 0.001 were detected in blood.

The sequencing input was blood. The rearrangement uses TRBV6-2 or TRBV6-3 and TRBJ1-1, with TRBD1 identical over 9 bases. The source is a woman aged 30 to 39 with Graves' hyperthyroidism that later progressed to Graves' ophthalmopathy. The CDR3 sequence is CANNPPTGGLGTEAFF. The CDR3 nucleotides read TGTGCCAACAATCCACCCACAGGGGGCCTGGGCACTGAAGCTTTCTTT.